This TCR beta chain was captured in a study of STAT5B mutations in CD4+ large granular lymphocyte leukemia. As regards this clone: The antigen is unknown.

Sequencing was performed with immunoSEQ multiplex PCR; in TCRdb, only in-frame clones are kept and a portion is missing. The table has 20,000 to 25,000 clones, less than 80% seen once. Whole-study results and caveats: 8/27 top patient clones versus 2/35 control clones were TRBV06-family.

The CDR3 contains 14 residues. CDR1 is SGHTA and CDR2 is FQGNSA in the germline V gene. J lost 5 bases, V lost 5 bases, and 5 bases had no gene match. Material: CD4+ T cells from blood buffy coats. The source is a human donor in good health. The chain uses TRBV7-2 and TRBJ2-3; 9 bases agree with TRBD2. The CDR3, as DNA: TGTGCCAGCAGCCGCGGGGGGGCCGTAGATACGCAGTATTTT. This gives the protein CASSRGGAVDTQYF.